The clone carrying this T cell receptor (beta chain) was seen once. The germline V gene has CDR1 WNHNN and CDR2 SYGVQD (reference sequence). The CDR3 runs to 13 residues. The V gene lost 6 bases and the J gene lost 2 bases, with 11 bases spanning the gap. The data were obtained in a study of blood T cell repertoires in COVID-19. At the level of the study: The analysed material was cDNA or gDNA that came from T cells, B-cell-depleted T cells, or PBMCs.

Participants had their cohort set by participant-reported clinical history. Each recovered donor of Cohort 3 presented with two negative PCRs, clearance, or symptom resolution. In the original workflow: Quantification of nucleated cells was approximated via reference gene primer amplification. Libraries were prepared by immunoSEQ multiplex PCR; TCRdb keeps only in-frame clonotypes and omits some of them. V and J calls and clone size come straight from that table; D and trimming were deduced from the DNA. The sample yields 200,000 to 250,000 clones, roughly nine tenths seen once. The sequenced sample was PBMCs or T cells enriched from blood (not recorded which). The J gene is TRBJ2-7, the V gene TRBV10-1; a possible D gene is TRBD1 (6 bases). The TCR originated in a woman between 25 and 40 years old who had recovered from COVID-19. The chain's CDR3 is CASRQGDPYEQYF. DNA for the CDR3: TGCGCCAGCAGACAGGGTGACCCCTACGAGCAGTACTTC.